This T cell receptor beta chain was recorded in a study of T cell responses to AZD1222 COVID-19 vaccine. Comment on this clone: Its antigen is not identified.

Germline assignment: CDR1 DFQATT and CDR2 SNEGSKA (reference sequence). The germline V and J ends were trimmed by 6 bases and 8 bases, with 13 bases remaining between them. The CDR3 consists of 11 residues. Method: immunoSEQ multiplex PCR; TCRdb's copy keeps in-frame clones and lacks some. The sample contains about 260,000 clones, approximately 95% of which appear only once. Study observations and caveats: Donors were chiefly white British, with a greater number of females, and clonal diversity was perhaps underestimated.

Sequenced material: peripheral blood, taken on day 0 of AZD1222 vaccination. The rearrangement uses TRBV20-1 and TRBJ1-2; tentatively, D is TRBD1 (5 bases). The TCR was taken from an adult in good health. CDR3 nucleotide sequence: TGCAGTGCAAAAACGGGGGAGGGCTACACCTTC. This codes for CSAKTGEGYTF.